This T cell receptor (beta chain) was profiled in a study of blood T cells in healthy people across ages. CDR3 size: 12 residues. J lost 9 bases, V lost 2 bases, and 3 bases had no gene match. Germline CDR1 and CDR2: DFQATT and SNEGSKA (reference sequence). Study-level findings and limits: Donor CMV infection status was unknown, possibly confounding age-related changes in expanded clonotypes.

Sample-barcoded 5' priming and a J-beta primer mix drove a second PCR of about 7 to 11 cycles. A template-switch adaptor with 12 random nucleotides tagged each cDNA molecule. One entry per CDR3 protein results from TCRdb running MiXCR on the 5' RACE reads. In the table there are hundreds of thousands of distinct CDR3 sequences, under 65% of which are singletons. Comments on this clonotype: Its target is unknown.

The V and J genes are TRBV20-1 and TRBJ2-1; TRBD2 agrees at 8 bases. Sequenced material: blood. This receptor was identified in a man between 60 and 70 years old in good health. CDR3 sequence: CSARFSGGEQFF. The CDR3 bases are TGCAGTGCTAGATTCAGCGGGGGTGAGCAGTTCTTC.